The rows below give T cell receptor beta chains drawn from one sample of a study of CD8+ T cells in alopecia areata. Produced via immunoSEQ multiplex PCR; TCRdb's table is partial and in-frame only. The sample lists about 200,000 clones; about three fifths were seen once. Specimen: CD4+ T cells sorted from blood, collected at week 0. The receptor source for this set is a human donor with alopecia areata. CDR3s include the opening cysteine and the closing phenylalanine or tryptophan. Fields, in order: clone size, V gene, D gene, J gene, CDR3 DNA, CDR3 protein. A D gene is named only where the DNA matches it firmly. Rows give clone size only sometimes, using once, few, many, or a class for an expanded clone.

size: NA
V: TRBV6-1
D: NA
J: TRBJ1-5
DNA: TGTGCCAGCAGTGTGGTTGAGGGGGGGTATCAGCCCCAGCATTTT
CDR3: CASSVVEGGYQPQHF

size: few
V: TRBV4-1
D: NA
J: TRBJ1-1
DNA: TGCGCCAGCAGCCAAGTGGACATCTCGGTCCCTGAAGCTTTCTTT
CDR3: CASSQVDISVPEAFF

size: NA
V: TRBV4-1
D: NA
J: TRBJ2-5
DNA: TGCGCCAGCAGCCACCCAGGACGGACCAAGGAGACCCAGTACTTC
CDR3: CASSHPGRTKETQYF

size: NA
V: TRBV27
D: NA
J: TRBJ1-2
DNA: TGTGCCAGCAGTTTATCGACGGGGCTGTATGGCTACACCTTC
CDR3: CASSLSTGLYGYTF

size: few
V: TRBV19
D: TRBD2
J: TRBJ2-7
DNA: TGTGCCACTTCTACTGCCCTGGGAGTGGGGACTAGCGGCTACGAGCAGTACTTC
CDR3: CATSTALGVGTSGYEQYF

size: once
V: TRBV27
D: NA
J: TRBJ1-1
DNA: TGTGCCAGCAGTTTTGAGGTGGGGTGGACTGAAGCTTTCTTT
CDR3: CASSFEVGWTEAFF

size: few
V: TRBV11-2
D: TRBD1
J: TRBJ2-7
DNA: TGTGCCAGCAGCACACTGACAGGGGCCTACGAGCAGTACTTC
CDR3: CASSTLTGAYEQYF

size: once
V: TRBV30
D: NA
J: TRBJ1-3
DNA: TGTGCCTGGAGTACGGGAGGTGGAAACACCATATATTTT
CDR3: CAWSTGGGNTIYF

size: once
V: TRBV27
D: NA
J: TRBJ2-6
DNA: TGTGCCAGCAGTTTAGAACGACCATTGAGGGCCAACGTCCTGACTTTC
CDR3: CASSLERPLRANVLTF

size: few
V: TRBV19
D: NA
J: TRBJ2-5
DNA: TGTGCCAGTAGTGAAACGGGTTTGGAGACCCAGTACTTC
CDR3: CASSETGLETQYF

size: few
V: TRBV11-3
D: NA
J: TRBJ2-1
DNA: TGTGCCAGCAGCCCTGACAGGTTCGGGAACAATGAGCAGTTCTTC
CDR3: CASSPDRFGNNEQFF